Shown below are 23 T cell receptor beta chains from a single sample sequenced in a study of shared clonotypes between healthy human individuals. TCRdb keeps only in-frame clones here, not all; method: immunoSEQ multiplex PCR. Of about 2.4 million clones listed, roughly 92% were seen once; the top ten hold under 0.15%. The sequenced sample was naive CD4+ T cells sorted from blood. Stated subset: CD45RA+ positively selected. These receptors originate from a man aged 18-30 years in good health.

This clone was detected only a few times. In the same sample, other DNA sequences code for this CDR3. CDR3 coding DNA: TGTGCCAGCAGTGTCCCAGGGAACACCGGGGAGCTGTTTTTT. As protein: CASSVPGNTGELFF. The rearrangement links TRBV25-1 to TRBJ2-2; D not certain. The CDR3 runs 14 residues. Trimming left V 4 bases short and J 1 base short, with 7 bases between. CDR1 and CDR2 (germline): MGHDK, SYGVNS.

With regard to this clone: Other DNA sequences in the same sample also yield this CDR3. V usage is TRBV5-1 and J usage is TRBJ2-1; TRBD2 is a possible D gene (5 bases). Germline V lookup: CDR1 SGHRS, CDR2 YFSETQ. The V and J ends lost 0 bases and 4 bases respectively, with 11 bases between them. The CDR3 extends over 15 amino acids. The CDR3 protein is CASSLEGAGYNEQFF. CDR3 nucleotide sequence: TGCGCCAGCAGCTTGGAGGGAGCCGGGTACAATGAGCAGTTCTTC. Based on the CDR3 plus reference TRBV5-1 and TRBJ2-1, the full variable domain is KAGVTQTPRYLIKTRGQQVTLSCSPISGHRSVSWYQQTPGQGLQFLFEYFSETQRNKGNFPGRFSGRQFSNSRSEMNVSTLELGDSALYLCASSLEGAGYNEQFFGPGTRLTVL.

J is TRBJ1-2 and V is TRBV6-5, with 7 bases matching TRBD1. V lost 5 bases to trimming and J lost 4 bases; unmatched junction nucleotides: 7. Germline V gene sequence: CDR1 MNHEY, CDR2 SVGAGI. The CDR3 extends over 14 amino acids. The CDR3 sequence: CASSESGTVYGYTF. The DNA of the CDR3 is TGTGCCAGCAGTGAAAGCGGGACAGTCTATGGCTACACCTTC.

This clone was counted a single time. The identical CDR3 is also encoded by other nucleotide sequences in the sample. The CDR3 nucleotides are TGTGCCAGCAGTTTACGGACAGGGGAAGCTTTCTTT. Translated, it gives CASSLRTGEAFF. The chain joins TRBV28 to TRBJ1-1, with 8 bases fitting TRBD1. CDR1 and CDR2 (germline): MDHEN, SYDVKM. This CDR3 has 12 residues. V was clipped by 2 bases and J by 8 bases; unmatched bases: 1.

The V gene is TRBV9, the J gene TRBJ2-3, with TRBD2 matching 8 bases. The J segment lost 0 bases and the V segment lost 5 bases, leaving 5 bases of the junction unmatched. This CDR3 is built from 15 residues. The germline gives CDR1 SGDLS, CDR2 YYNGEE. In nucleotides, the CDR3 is TGTGCCAGCAGTGACTTAGCGGGGAGCACAGATACGCAGTATTTT. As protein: CASSDLAGSTDTQYF. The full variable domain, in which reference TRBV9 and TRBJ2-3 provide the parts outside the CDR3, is DSGVTQTPKHLITATGQRVTLRCSPRSGDLSVYWYQQSLDQGLQFLIQYYNGEERAKGNILERFSAQQFPDLHSELNLSSLELGDSALYFCASSDLAGSTDTQYFGPGTRLTVL.

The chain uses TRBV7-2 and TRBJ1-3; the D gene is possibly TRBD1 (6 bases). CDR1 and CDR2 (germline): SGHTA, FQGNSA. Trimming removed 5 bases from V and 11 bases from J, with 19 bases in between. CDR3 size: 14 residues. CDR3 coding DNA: TGTGCCAGCAGCGCCCGGGACAACGGTATCCCCATATATTTT. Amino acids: CASSARDNGIPIYF.

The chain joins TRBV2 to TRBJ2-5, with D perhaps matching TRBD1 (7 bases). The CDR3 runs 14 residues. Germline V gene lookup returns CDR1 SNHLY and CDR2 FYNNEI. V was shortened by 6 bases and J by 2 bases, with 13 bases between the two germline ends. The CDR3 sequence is CASRGGRGQETQYF. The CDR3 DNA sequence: TGTGCCAGCAGGGGAGGCAGGGGGCAAGAGACCCAGTACTTC.

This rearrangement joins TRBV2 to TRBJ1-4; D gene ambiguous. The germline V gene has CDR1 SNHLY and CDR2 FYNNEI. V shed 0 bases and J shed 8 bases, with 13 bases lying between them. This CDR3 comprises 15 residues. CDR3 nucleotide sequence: TGTGCCAGCAGTGAAGCCAACAGCGCTCTCGAAAAACTGTTTTTT. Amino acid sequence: CASSEANSALEKLFF. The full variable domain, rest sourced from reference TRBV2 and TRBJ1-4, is EPEVTQTPSHQVTQMGQEVILRCVPISNHLYFYWYRQILGQKVEFLVSFYNNEISEKSEIFDDQFSVERPDGSNFTLKIRSTKLEDSAMYFCASSEANSALEKLFFGSGTQLSVL.

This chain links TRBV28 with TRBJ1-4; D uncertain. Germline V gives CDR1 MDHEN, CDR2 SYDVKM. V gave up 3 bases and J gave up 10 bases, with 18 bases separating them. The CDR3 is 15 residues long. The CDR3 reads CASSLLRQKAGKLFF. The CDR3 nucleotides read TGTGCCAGCAGTTTGCTCAGACAAAAGGCGGGAAAACTGTTTTTT.

The CDR3 here is CASGLVGGGSEQYF. The CDR3 nucleotides read TGTGCTAGTGGTTTGGTAGGGGGAGGATCGGAGCAGTACTTC. The V gene is TRBV12-5, the J gene TRBJ2-7; D tentatively reads TRBD1 or TRBD2 (6 bases each). In germline, CDR1 is LGHNT, CDR2 FRNRAP. The CDR3 contains 14 residues. Trimming took 0 bases from V and 7 from J, leaving 13 bases between them.

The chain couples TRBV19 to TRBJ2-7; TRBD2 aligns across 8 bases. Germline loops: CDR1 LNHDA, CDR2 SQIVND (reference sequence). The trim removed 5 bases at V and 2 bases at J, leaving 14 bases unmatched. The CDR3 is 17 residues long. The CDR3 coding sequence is TGTGCCAGTAGTCCCCTTTTTATAACGGGAGGGACCTACGAGCAGTACTTC. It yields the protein CASSPLFITGGTYEQYF.

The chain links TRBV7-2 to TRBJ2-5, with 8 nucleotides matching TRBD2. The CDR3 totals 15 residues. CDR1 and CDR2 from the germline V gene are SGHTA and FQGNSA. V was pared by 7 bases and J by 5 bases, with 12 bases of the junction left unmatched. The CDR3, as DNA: TGTGCCAGCACCCCAGCAGCGGGAGTTCTTGAGACCCAGTACTTC. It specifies CASTPAAGVLETQYF.

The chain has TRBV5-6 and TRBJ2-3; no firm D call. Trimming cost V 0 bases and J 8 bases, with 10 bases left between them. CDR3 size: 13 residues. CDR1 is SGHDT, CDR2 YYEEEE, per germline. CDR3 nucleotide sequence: TGTGCCAGCAGCTTGGCGACCCTCGGTACGCAGTATTTT. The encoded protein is CASSLATLGTQYF.

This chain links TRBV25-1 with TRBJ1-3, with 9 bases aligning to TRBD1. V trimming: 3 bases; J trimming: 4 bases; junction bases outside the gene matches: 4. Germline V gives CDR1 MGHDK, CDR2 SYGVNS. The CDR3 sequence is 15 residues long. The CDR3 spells CASSEGTGWGNTIYF. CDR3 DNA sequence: TGTGCCAGCAGTGAGGGGACAGGGTGGGGAAACACCATATATTTT.

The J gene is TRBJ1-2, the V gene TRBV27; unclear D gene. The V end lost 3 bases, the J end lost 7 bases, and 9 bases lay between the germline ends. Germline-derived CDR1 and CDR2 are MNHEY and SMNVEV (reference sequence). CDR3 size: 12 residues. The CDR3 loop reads CASSFRGSGYTF. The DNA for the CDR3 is TGTGCCAGCAGTTTCCGGGGAAGTGGCTACACCTTC.

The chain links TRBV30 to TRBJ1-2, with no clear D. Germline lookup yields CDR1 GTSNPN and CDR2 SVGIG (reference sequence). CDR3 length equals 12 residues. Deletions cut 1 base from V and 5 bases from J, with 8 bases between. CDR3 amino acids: CAWSEVDYGYTF. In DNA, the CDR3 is TGTGCCTGGAGTGAAGTCGATTATGGCTACACCTTC.

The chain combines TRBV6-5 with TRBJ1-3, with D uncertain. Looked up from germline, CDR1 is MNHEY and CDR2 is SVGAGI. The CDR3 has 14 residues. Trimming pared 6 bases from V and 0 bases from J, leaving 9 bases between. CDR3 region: CASRPGGSGNTIYF. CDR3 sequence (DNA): TGTGCCAGCAGACCCGGAGGCTCTGGAAACACCATATATTTT.

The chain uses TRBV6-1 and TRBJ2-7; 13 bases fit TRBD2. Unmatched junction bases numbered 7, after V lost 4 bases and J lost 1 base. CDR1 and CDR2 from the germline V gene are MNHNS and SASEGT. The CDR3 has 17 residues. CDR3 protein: CASSARLAGGGSYEQYF. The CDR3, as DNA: TGTGCCAGCAGTGCGAGACTAGCGGGGGGCGGGTCCTACGAGCAGTACTTC.

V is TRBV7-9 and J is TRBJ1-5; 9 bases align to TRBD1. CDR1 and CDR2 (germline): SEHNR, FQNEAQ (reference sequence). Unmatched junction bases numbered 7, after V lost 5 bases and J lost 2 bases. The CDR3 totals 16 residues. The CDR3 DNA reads TGTGCCAGCAGCAAAGCGGGACAGGGAGGCAATCAGCCCCAGCATTTT. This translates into CASSKAGQGGNQPQHF. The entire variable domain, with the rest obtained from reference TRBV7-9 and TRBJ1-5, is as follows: DTGVSQNPRHKITKRGQNVTFRCDPISEHNRLYWYRQTLGQGPEFLTYFQNEAQLEKSRLLSDRFSAERPKGSFSTLEIQRTEQGDSAMYLCASSKAGQGGNQPQHFGDGTRLSIL.

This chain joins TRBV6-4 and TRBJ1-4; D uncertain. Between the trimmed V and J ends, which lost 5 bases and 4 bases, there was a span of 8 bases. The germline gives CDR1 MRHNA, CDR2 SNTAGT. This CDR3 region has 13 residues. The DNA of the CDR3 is TGTGCCAGCAGTAGGGAGCTTAATGAAAAACTGTTTTTT. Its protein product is CASSRELNEKLFF.

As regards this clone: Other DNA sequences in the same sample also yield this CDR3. CDR3 sequence (DNA): TGCGCCAGCACTCAGGGGATGAACACTGAAGCTTTCTTT. It yields the protein CASTQGMNTEAFF. The V and J genes are TRBV10-1 and TRBJ1-1, with a possible D match to TRBD1 (6 bases). V lost 7 bases and J 0 bases, leaving 9 bases between the germline ends. The germline V gene has CDR1 WNHNN and CDR2 SYGVQD (reference sequence). There are 13 residues in the CDR3.

Here the CDR3 reads CASSEQGTLEQFF. The CDR3, as DNA: TGTGCCAGTAGCGAACAGGGGACGCTTGAGCAGTTCTTC. The V gene is TRBV19, the J gene TRBJ2-1; 7 bases map to TRBD1. In germline, CDR1 is LNHDA, CDR2 SQIVND (reference sequence). Germline trimming cut 6 bases from V and 9 bases from J; bases unmatched to any gene: 8. CDR3 length: 13 residues.

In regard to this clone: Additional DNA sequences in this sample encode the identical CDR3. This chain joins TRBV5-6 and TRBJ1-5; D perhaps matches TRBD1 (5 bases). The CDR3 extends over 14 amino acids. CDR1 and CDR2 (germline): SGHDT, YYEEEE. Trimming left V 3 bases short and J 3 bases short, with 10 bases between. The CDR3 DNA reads TGTGCCAGCAGCTCCGGGACTGTCAATCAGCCCCAGCATTTT. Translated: CASSSGTVNQPQHF.